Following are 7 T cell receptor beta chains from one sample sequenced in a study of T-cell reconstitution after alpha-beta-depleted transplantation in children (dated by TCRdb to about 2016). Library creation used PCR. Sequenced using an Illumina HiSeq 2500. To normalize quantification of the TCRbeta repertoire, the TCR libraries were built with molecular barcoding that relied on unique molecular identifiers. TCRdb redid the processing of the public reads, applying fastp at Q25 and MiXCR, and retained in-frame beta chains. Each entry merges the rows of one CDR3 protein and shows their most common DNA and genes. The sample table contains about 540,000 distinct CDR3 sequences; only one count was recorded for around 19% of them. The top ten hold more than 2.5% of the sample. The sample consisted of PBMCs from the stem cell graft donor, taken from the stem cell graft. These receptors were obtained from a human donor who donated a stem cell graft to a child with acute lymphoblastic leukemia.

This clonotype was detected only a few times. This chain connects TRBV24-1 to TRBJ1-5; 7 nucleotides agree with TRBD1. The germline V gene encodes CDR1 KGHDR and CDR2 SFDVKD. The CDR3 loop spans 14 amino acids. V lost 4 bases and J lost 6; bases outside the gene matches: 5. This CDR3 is CATSEGGAGQPQHF. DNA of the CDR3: TGTGCCACCAGTGAAGGGGGCGCGGGTCAGCCCCAGCATTTT.

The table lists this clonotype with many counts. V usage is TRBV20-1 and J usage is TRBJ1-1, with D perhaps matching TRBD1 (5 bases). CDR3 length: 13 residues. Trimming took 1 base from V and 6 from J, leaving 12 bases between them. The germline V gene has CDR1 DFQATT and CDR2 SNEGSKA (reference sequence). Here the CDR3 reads CSARGRGRPEAFF. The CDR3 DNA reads TGCAGTGCTAGAGGCCGGGGGAGGCCTGAAGCTTTCTTT.

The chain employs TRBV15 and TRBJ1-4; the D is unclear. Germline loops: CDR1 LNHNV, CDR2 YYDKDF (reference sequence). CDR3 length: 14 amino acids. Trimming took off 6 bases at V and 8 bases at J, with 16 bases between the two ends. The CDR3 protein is CATSRLAGWEKLFF. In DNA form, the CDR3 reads TGTGCCACCAGTCGTCTAGCGGGATGGGAAAAACTGTTTTTT. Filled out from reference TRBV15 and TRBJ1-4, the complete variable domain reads DAMVIQNPRYQVTQFGKPVTLSCSQTLNHNVMYWYQQKSSQAPKLLFHYYDKDFNNEADTPDNFQSRRPNTSFCFLDIRSPGLGDTAMYLCATSRLAGWEKLFFGSGTQLSVL.

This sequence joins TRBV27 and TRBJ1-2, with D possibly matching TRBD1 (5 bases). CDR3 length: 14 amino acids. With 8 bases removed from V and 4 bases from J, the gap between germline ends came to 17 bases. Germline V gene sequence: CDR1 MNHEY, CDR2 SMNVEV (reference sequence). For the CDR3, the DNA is TGTGCCAGCGGGGCGGGGGAGCCCCCCTATGGCTACACCTTC. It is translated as CASGAGEPPYGYTF.

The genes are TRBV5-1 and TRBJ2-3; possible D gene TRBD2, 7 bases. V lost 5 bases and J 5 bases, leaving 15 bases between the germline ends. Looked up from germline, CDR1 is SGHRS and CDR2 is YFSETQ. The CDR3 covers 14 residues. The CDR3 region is CASSSGGHGDTQYF. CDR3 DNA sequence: TGCGCCAGCAGTTCCGGGGGGCATGGAGATACGCAGTATTTT.

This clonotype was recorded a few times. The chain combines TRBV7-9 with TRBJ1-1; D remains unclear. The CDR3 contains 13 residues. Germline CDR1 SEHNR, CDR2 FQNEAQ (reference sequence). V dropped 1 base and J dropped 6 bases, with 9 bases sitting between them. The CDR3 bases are TGTGCCAGCAGCTTAGGCGGACTGTCTGAAGCTTTCTTT. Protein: CASSLGGLSEAFF.

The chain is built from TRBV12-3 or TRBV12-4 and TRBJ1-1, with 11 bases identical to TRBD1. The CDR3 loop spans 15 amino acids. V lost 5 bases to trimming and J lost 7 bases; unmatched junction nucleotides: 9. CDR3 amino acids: CASSHAGTGGLEAFF. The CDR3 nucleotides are TGTGCCAGCAGTCATGCCGGGACAGGGGGTCTTGAAGCTTTCTTT.